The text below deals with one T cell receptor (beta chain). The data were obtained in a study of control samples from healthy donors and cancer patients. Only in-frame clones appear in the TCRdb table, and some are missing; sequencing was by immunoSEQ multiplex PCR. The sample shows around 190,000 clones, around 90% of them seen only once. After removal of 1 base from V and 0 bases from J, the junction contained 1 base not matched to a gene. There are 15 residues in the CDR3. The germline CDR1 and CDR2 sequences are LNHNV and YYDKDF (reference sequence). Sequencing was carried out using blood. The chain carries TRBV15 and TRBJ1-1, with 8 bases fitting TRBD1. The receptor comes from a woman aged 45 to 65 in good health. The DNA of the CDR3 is TGTGCCACCAGCAGAGCAGGGGGCATGAACACTGAAGCTTTCTTT. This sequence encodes CATSRAGGMNTEAFF. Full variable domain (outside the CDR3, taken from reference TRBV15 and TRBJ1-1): DAMVIQNPRYQVTQFGKPVTLSCSQTLNHNVMYWYQQKSSQAPKLLFHYYDKDFNNEADTPDNFQSRRPNTSFCFLDIRSPGLGDTAMYLCATSRAGGMNTEAFFGQGTRLTVV.